The 2 T cell receptor beta chains listed next were all sequenced from one sample in a study of T cells in Graves' hyperthyroidism and ophthalmopathy. Amplified TCR beta CDR3 regions derived from RNA transcripts. HTBI primers drove first-round RT-PCR of the TCR CDR3. TCRdb processed the multiplex PCR reads anew with MiXCR; each CDR3 protein has one entry. The sample consists of approximately 590,000 distinct CDR3 sequences, 15% to 19% of them appearing once. The sequencing input was blood. The receptors were sampled from a woman in her thirties with Graves' hyperthyroidism.

The chain carries TRBV11-2 and TRBJ2-1, with 12 bases fitting TRBD2. The CDR3 loop spans 15 amino acids. Germline CDR1 reads SGHAT; CDR2 reads FQNNGV. After removal of 7 bases from V and 9 bases from J, the junction contained 10 bases not matched to a gene. For the CDR3, the DNA is TGTGCCAGCACCGATCCTAGCGGGAGGGTAAGTGAGCAGTTCTTC. Encoded protein: CASTDPSGRVSEQFF. Full variable domain (remainder filled in from reference TRBV11-2 and TRBJ2-1): EAGVAQSPRYKIIEKRQSVAFWCNPISGHATLYWYQQILGQGPKLLIQFQNNGVVDDSQLPKDRFSAERLKGVDSTLKIQPAKLEDSAVYLCASTDPSGRVSEQFFGPGTRLTVL.

This clonotype came up a few times. The J gene is TRBJ2-3, the V gene TRBV6-1; tentatively, D is TRBD1 (5 bases). The V end was cut by 5 bases, the J end by 2 bases, with 17 bases between. This CDR3 is built from 16 residues. CDR1 is MNHNS and CDR2 is SASEGT in the germline V gene. CDR3 in DNA: TGTGCCAGCAGTCAGAACTTTGACAGATTCACAGATACGCAGTATTTT. Translating gives CASSQNFDRFTDTQYF.